This TCR beta chain was observed in a study of CD8+ T cells in alopecia areata. Broader study findings: Clonality in lesional scalp, especially alopecia totalis/universalis, exceeded that of normal scalp.

Described treatment: oral pan-JAK inhibitor, 5-10 mg twice daily. Samples from alopecia areata patients were lesional scalp punch biopsies and peripheral blood. In each case, RNA was isolated and then reverse transcribed into cDNA as the sequencing template. Generated by immunoSEQ multiplex PCR, the TCRdb table keeps only in-frame clones and is missing some. The sample yields about 190,000 clones, around 60% seen once. About this clone itself: Antigen unknown.

The sample consisted of CD4+ T cells sorted from blood, taken at week 4, from a patient treated with tofacitinib. The receptor was derived from a human donor with alopecia areata.

CDR3 DNA: TGTGCCAGCAGTGACTGGACACGAGTTCAGCCCCAGCATTTT. Translated, it gives CASSDWTRVQPQHF. V is TRBV6-1 and J is TRBJ1-5; D is perhaps TRBD1 (5 bases). V shed 3 bases and J shed 6 bases, with 12 bases lying between them. Germline loops: CDR1 MNHNS, CDR2 SASEGT. This CDR3 has 14 residues.